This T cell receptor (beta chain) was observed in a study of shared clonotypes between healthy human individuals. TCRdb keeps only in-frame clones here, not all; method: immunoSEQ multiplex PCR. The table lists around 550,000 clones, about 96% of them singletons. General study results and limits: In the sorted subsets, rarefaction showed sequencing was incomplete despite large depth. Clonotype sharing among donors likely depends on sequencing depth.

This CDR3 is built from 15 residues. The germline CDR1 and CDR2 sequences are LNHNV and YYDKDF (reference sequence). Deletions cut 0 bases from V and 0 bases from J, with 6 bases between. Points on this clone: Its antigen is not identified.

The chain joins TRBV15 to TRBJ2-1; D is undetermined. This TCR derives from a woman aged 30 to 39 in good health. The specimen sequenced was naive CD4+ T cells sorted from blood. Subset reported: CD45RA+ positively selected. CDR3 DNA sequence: TGTGCCACCAGCAGAGACAGTCCCTCCTACAATGAGCAGTTCTTC. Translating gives CATSRDSPSYNEQFF.